The clone carrying this TCR beta chain was detected only once. The antigen is unknown. This sample was taken from a study of T cell responses to AZD1222 COVID-19 vaccine. This table comes from immunoSEQ multiplex PCR, and its TCRdb copy is limited to in-frame clones, with some not included. Among approximately 120,000 clones listed, approximately 88% were seen once. Study results and caveats: Unmutated variant regions are reportedly targeted by nearly half of spike-specific TCRs. Compared with day 0, the breadth and depth of the Spike-specific TCR repertoire rose significantly after two doses of AZD1222. Only 5 or 6 AZD1222 recipients tested seropositive at baseline. Clonal diversity may have been underestimated, and the donors were mostly white British, with more females than males.

Sequencing was performed on peripheral blood, taken on day 0 of AZD1222 vaccination. This clonotype was sampled from an adult in good health.

This CDR3 reads CASSYPSSDSYTGELFF. CDR3 nucleotides: TGTGCCAGCAGTTACCCCTCCTCGGACAGTTACACCGGGGAGCTGTTTTTT. The chain uses TRBV6-2 or TRBV6-3 and TRBJ2-2; D may be TRBD1 (6 bases). V lost 2 bases, J lost 3 bases, and 16 bases lay in between. The CDR3 runs 17 residues. CDR1 MNHEY and CDR2 SVGEGT come from the germline V gene.